These 9 T cell receptor beta chains were sequenced from one sample in a study of blood T cell repertoires in COVID-19. Assay used: immunoSEQ multiplex PCR; TCRdb lists only in-frame clones, some missing. The sample shows 150,000 to 200,000 clones, about 86% of them seen only once. Sequenced sample: peripheral blood. The receptors were sampled from a woman aged 70 to 79 with COVID-19, enrolled during active disease.

The chain links TRBV7-2 to TRBJ2-7; D is undetermined. The CDR3 is made up of 14 amino acids. Germline V lookup: CDR1 SGHTA, CDR2 FQGNSA. Trimming stripped 1 base from V and 3 bases from J, with 10 bases between. The DNA for the CDR3 is TGTGCCAGCAGCTTAGGTGCAGCGTTCTACGAGCAGTACTTC. Amino acid sequence: CASSLGAAFYEQYF.

The rearrangement links TRBV2 to TRBJ1-1; 7 positions agree with TRBD1. The V gene end was trimmed by 7 bases and the J gene end by 1 base; junction bases not matched to a gene: 3. This CDR3 comprises 13 residues. Germline V gene sequence: CDR1 SNHLY, CDR2 FYNNEI. CDR3 region: CASTGQTNTEAFF. Here the CDR3 DNA reads TGTGCCAGCACGGGACAGACGAACACTGAAGCTTTCTTT.

V usage is TRBV7-9 and J usage is TRBJ2-3; 8 bases are a match to TRBD2. Looked up from germline, CDR1 is SEHNR and CDR2 is FQNEAQ (reference sequence). J gave up 7 bases and V 4 bases, and 13 bases lay outside the gene matches. This CDR3 contains 16 residues. CDR3 sequence: CASSSAGAGGGNTQYF. The DNA for the CDR3 is TGTGCCAGCAGCTCAGCAGGGGCGGGAGGCGGTAATACGCAGTATTTT.

J is TRBJ2-7 and V is TRBV27, with TRBD2 identical over 7 bases. There are 14 residues in the CDR3. Germline V CDR1 and CDR2: MNHEY, SMNVEV (reference sequence). V was pared by 5 bases and J by 5 bases, with 9 bases of the junction left unmatched. CDR3 bases: TGTGCCAGCAGTACACGACTGGGAGGGGACGAGCAGTACTTC. As protein: CASSTRLGGDEQYF.

The rearrangement uses TRBV28 and TRBJ2-1, with 7 positions matching TRBD2. This CDR3 is built from 14 residues. Germline CDR1 MDHEN, CDR2 SYDVKM. V lost 10 bases and J lost 3; bases outside the gene matches: 9. DNA of the CDR3: TGTGCCACCCAAACTAGCGCCGACTACAATGAGCAGTTCTTC. This codes for CATQTSADYNEQFF. Full variable domain (missing parts from reference TRBV28 and TRBJ2-1): DVKVTQSSRYLVKRTGEKVFLECVQDMDHENMFWYRQDPGLGLRLIYFSYDVKMKEKGDIPEGYSVSREKKERFSLILESASTNQTSMYLCATQTSADYNEQFFGPGTRLTVL.

The chain is built from TRBV5-1 and TRBJ2-1; TRBD2 might be the D (6 bases). CDR1 and CDR2 from the germline V gene are SGHRS and YFSETQ. Trimming left V 0 bases short and J 9 bases short, with 13 bases between. This CDR3 comprises 14 residues. For the CDR3, the DNA is TGCGCCAGCAGCTTGGATTACTACGGGGGTGAGCAGTTCTTC. As protein: CASSLDYYGGEQFF.

The V call is TRBV30, the J call TRBJ2-3; D is possibly TRBD2 (5 bases). Germline values: CDR1 GTSNPN, CDR2 SVGIG (reference sequence). Trimming left V 2 bases short and J 2 bases short, with 11 bases between. The CDR3 has 14 amino acids. CDR3 loop: CAWSSSRPTDTQYF. CDR3 sequence (DNA): TGTGCCTGGAGTTCTAGCAGACCCACAGATACGCAGTATTTT.

V is TRBV19 and J is TRBJ2-2; 8 bases fit TRBD1. Germline V gene lookup returns CDR1 LNHDA and CDR2 SQIVND (reference sequence). V lost 3 bases to trimming and J lost 3 bases; unmatched junction nucleotides: 6. The length of the CDR3 is 16 residues. CDR3 nucleotide sequence: TGTGCCAGTAGTATGCAGGGGGCAGGTGACACCGGGGAGCTGTTTTTT. Protein product: CASSMQGAGDTGELFF.

This clone was found once. V and J are TRBV7-2 and TRBJ2-1, with D maybe TRBD2 (6 bases). V was shortened by 1 base and J by 11 bases, with 12 bases between the two germline ends. The CDR3 is 13 residues long. The V gene's germline CDR1 is SGHTA and CDR2 FQGNSA. CDR3 protein: CASSLGGNRQQFF. CDR3 nucleotides: TGTGCCAGCAGCTTAGGCGGGAATCGTCAGCAGTTCTTC.